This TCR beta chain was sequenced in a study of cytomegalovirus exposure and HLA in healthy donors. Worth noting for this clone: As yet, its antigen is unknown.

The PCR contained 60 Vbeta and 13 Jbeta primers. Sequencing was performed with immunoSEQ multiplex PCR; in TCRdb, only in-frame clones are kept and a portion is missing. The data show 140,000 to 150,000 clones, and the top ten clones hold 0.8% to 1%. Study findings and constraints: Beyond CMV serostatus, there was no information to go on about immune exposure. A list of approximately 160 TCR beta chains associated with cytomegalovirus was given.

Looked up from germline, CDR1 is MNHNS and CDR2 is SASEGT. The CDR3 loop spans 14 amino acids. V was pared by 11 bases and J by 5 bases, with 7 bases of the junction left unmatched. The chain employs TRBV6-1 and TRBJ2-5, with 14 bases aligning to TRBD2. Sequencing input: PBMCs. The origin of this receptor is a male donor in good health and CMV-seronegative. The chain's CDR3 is CAGTSGGAGETQYF. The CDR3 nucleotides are TGTGCCGGGACTAGCGGGGGCGCGGGGGAGACCCAGTACTTC.